These 10 T cell receptor beta chains originate from one sample sequenced in a study of cytomegalovirus exposure and HLA in healthy donors. 13 Jbeta primers and 60 Vbeta primers were used for the PCR. Produced via immunoSEQ multiplex PCR; TCRdb's table is partial and in-frame only. The sample has around 120,000 clones, 70% to 85% seen once. The sequenced sample was PBMCs. The receptors here all came from a woman in her forties or fifties in good health and CMV-seropositive.

The chain carries TRBV5-1 and TRBJ2-1, with 7 nucleotides matching TRBD1. Germline V gives CDR1 SGHRS, CDR2 YFSETQ. This CDR3 is built from 15 residues. J was trimmed by 6 bases and V by 4 bases; bases with no gene match: 10. CDR3 residues: CASSPSTGDGNEQFF. The CDR3 bases are TGCGCCAGCAGCCCCTCAACAGGGGATGGCAATGAGCAGTTCTTC.

This clone was seen only once. The rearrangement joins TRBV4-2 to TRBJ2-7; 12 nucleotides match TRBD1. The length of the CDR3 is 16 residues. In germline, CDR1 is LGHNA, CDR2 YNFKEQ. V lost 1 base to trimming and J lost 2 bases; unmatched junction nucleotides: 3. DNA of the CDR3: TGTGCCAGCAGCCAAGCTGGGACAGGGGGCGCCTACGAGCAGTACTTC. Translating gives CASSQAGTGGAYEQYF.

This rearrangement joins TRBV14 to TRBJ1-1; TRBD1 might be the D (6 bases). CDR1 and CDR2 from the germline V gene are SGHDN and FVKESK. The V end was cut by 2 bases, the J end by 8 bases, with 6 bases between. The CDR3 covers 11 residues. Here the CDR3 reads CASSQTGEAFF. CDR3 in DNA: TGTGCCAGCAGCCAAACAGGGGAAGCTTTCTTT.

J is TRBJ2-1 and V is TRBV11-2; D possibly corresponds to TRBD1 (5 bases). V dropped 0 bases and J dropped 6 bases, with 21 bases sitting between them. The CDR3 has 18 amino acids. The V gene's germline CDR1 is SGHAT and CDR2 FQNNGV. The CDR3 sequence is CASSLDERAGFLRNEQFF. Written as DNA, the CDR3 is TGTGCCAGCAGCTTAGACGAAAGGGCAGGGTTCTTGCGCAATGAGCAGTTCTTC.

The chain is built from TRBV7-9 and TRBJ1-2; 9 bases agree with TRBD1. Germline CDR1 SEHNR, CDR2 FQNEAQ (reference sequence). The V gene end was trimmed by 5 bases and the J gene end by 2 bases; junction bases not matched to a gene: 6. The CDR3 is 15 residues long. DNA of the CDR3: TGTGCCAGCAGCGGCGGACAGGGGACAAACTATGGCTACACCTTC. This gives the protein CASSGGQGTNYGYTF.

The chain recombines TRBV5-6 with TRBJ2-1; 8 positions agree with TRBD2. The CDR3 is 16 residues long. The V gene end was trimmed by 3 bases and the J gene end by 0 bases; junction bases not matched to a gene: 5. Per the germline V gene, CDR1 is SGHDT and CDR2 is YYEEEE. The CDR3 bases are TGTGCCAGCAGCTGGGCGGGGGGAGGCTCCTACAATGAGCAGTTCTTC. Translating it yields CASSWAGGGSYNEQFF.

The rearrangement joins TRBV30 to TRBJ2-7, with D unresolved. CDR3 length: 11 amino acids. The V and J ends lost 0 bases and 4 bases respectively, with 4 bases between them. CDR1 is GTSNPN and CDR2 is SVGIG in the germline V gene (reference sequence). The CDR3 loop is CAWSVLYEQYF. The CDR3 coding sequence is TGTGCCTGGAGTGTACTATACGAGCAGTACTTC.

The genes are TRBV5-1 and TRBJ1-2; TRBD1 matches 7 bases. After removal of 2 bases from V and 0 bases from J, the junction contained 7 bases not matched to a gene. The CDR3 spans 16 residues. CDR1 is SGHRS, CDR2 YFSETQ, per germline. CDR3 loop: CASSFGGQTTNYGYTF. The CDR3 bases are TGCGCCAGCAGCTTCGGGGGACAGACCACTAACTATGGCTACACCTTC.

This chain joins TRBV5-1 and TRBJ2-1; D unclear. Looked up from germline, CDR1 is SGHRS and CDR2 is YFSETQ. Trimming took 4 bases from V and 0 from J, leaving 11 bases between them. The CDR3 sequence is 15 residues long. Here the CDR3 reads CASSTVTSSYNEQFF. In DNA, the CDR3 is TGCGCCAGCAGCACGGTAACGAGCTCCTACAATGAGCAGTTCTTC.

J is TRBJ1-2 and V is TRBV6-1; TRBD1 aligns across 7 bases. Germline V CDR1 and CDR2: MNHNS, SASEGT. The trim removed 7 bases at V and 2 bases at J, leaving 7 bases unmatched. The CDR3 has 14 amino acids. DNA for the CDR3: TGTGCCAGCAAATTTGGGACAGACAACTATGGCTACACCTTC. Translation: CASKFGTDNYGYTF.